This TCR beta chain is drawn from a study of human T cells and chemical hapten exposure. This CDR3 comprises 17 residues. Trimming at V came to 6 bases and at J to 1 base, leaving 9 bases not matched to a gene. Specified time point: pre-sensitization, week 0. The treatment denotes: therapeutic diphenylcyclopropenone sensitization with weekly scalp DPC. Extraction of total RNA was performed on unfractionated whole blood. The library tagged individual cDNA molecules with unique molecular identifiers. TCRdb recomputed calls from the RACE reads with MiXCR, one row per CDR3 protein. The sample lists over 50,000 distinct CDR3 sequences; approximately 9.6% were seen once.

The sequencing used whole blood, collected in connection with sensitization to the hapten diphenylcyclopropenone (DPC). The source is a woman in her 30s with alopecia areata. Some clones in this sample may be carry-over from other donors' samples. The V call is TRBV12-3 or TRBV12-4, the J call TRBJ2-3; 11 bases fit TRBD2. Written as DNA, the CDR3 is TGTGCCAGCAGCCGTAGCGGGGGGGCAGATTGCACAGATACGCAGTATTTT. It is translated as CASSRSGGADCTDTQYF.